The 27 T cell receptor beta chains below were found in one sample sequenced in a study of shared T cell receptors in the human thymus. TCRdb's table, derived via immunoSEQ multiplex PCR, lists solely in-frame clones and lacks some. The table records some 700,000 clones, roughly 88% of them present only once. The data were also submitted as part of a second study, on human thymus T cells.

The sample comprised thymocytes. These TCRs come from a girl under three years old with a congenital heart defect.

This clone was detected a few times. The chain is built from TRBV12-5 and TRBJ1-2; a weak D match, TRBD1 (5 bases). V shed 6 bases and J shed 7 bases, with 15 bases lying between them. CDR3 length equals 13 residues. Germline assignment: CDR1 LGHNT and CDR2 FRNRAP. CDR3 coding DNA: TGTGCTAGTGGACCCAACCAGGGAGGTGGCTACACCTTC. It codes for CASGPNQGGGYTF.

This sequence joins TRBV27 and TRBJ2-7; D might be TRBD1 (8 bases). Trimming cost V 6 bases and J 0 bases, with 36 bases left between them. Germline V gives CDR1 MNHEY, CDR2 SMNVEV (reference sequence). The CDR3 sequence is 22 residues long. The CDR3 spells CASRPSRGGSAGGKVGSYEQYF. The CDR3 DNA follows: TGTGCCAGCAGACCATCGAGGGGGGGATCGGCAGGGGGCAAGGTAGGCTCCTACGAGCAGTACTTC.

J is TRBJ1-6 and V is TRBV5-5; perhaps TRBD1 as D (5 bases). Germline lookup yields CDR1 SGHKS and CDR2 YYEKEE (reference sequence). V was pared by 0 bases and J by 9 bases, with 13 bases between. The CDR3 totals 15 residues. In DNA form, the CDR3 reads TGTGCCAGCAGCTTGGTCAGGGTCTTAGGTTCACCCCTCCACTTT. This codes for CASSLVRVLGSPLHF.

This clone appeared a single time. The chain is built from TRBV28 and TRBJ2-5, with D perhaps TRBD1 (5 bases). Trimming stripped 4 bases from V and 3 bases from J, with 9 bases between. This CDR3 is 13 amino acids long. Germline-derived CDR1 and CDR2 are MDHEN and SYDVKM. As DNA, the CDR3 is TGTGCCAGCAGTTGGGGCAGAAAAGAGACCCAGTACTTC. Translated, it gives CASSWGRKETQYF. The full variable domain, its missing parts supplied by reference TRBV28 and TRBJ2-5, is DVKVTQSSRYLVKRTGEKVFLECVQDMDHENMFWYRQDPGLGLRLIYFSYDVKMKEKGDIPEGYSVSREKKERFSLILESASTNQTSMYLCASSWGRKETQYFGPGTRLLVL.

As DNA, the CDR3 is TGTGCCATCAGTGAGTCTACAGTGCCTACCTTCTCTGGAAACACCATATATTTT. It yields the protein CAISESTVPTFSGNTIYF. The chain is built from TRBV10-3 and TRBJ1-3; no definite D call. Germline loops: CDR1 ENHRY, CDR2 SYGVKD. CDR3 size: 18 residues. V was pared by 0 bases and J by 0 bases, with 15 bases between.

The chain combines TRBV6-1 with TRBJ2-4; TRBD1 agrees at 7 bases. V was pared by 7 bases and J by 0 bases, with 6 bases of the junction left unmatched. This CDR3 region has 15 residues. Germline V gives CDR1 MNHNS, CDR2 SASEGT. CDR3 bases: TGTGCCAGCAAAGGACAGGATCTAGCCAAAAACATTCAGTACTTC. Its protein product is CASKGQDLAKNIQYF.

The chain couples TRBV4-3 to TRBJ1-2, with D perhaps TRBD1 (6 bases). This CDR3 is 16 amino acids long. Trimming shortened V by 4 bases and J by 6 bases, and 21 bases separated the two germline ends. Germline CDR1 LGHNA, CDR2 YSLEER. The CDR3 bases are TGCGCCAGCAGCCGGACGCAGGACAGCCAACCTAATGGCTACACCTTC. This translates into CASSRTQDSQPNGYTF.

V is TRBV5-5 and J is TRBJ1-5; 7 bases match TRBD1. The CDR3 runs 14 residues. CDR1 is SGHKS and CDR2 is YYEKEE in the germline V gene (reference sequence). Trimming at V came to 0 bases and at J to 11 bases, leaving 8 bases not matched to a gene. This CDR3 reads CASSLEGQSEAQHF. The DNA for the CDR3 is TGTGCCAGCAGCTTGGAGGGACAGTCCGAAGCCCAGCATTTT. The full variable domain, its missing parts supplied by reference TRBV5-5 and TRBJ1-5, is DAGVTQSPTHLIKTRGQQVTLRCSPISGHKSVSWYQQVLGQGPQFIFQYYEKEERGRGNFPDRFSARQFPNYSSELNVNALLLGDSALYLCASSLEGQSEAQHFGDGTRLSIL.

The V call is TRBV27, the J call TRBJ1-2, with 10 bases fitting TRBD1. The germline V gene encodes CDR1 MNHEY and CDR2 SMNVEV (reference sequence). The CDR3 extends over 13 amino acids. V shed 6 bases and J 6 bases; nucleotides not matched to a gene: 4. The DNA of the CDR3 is TGTGCCAGCAGACCTGGGACAGGGGATGGCTACACCTTC. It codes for CASRPGTGDGYTF.

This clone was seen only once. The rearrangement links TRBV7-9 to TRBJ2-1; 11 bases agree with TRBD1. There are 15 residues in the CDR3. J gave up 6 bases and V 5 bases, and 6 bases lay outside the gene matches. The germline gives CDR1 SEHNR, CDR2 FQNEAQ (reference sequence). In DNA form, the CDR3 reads TGTGCCAGCAGCAACCGGACAGGGGGCTTCAATGAGCAGTTCTTC. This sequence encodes CASSNRTGGFNEQFF.

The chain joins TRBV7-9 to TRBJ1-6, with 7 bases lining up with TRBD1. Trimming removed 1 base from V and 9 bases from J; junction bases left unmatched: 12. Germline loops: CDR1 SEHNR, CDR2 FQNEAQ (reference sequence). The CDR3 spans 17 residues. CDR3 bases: TGTGCCAGCAGCTTAGATGTGAAGGAGGGGGCGAGTTCACCCCTCCACTTT. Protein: CASSLDVKEGASSPLHF. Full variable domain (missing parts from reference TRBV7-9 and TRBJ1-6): DTGVSQNPRHKITKRGQNVTFRCDPISEHNRLYWYRQTLGQGPEFLTYFQNEAQLEKSRLLSDRFSAERPKGSFSTLEIQRTEQGDSAMYLCASSLDVKEGASSPLHFGNGTRLTVT.

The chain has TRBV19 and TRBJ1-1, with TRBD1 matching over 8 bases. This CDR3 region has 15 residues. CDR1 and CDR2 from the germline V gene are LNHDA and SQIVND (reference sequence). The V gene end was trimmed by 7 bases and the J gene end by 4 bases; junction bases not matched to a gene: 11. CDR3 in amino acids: CASIRDDRGGTEAFF. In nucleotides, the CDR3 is TGTGCCAGTATCCGAGACGACAGGGGCGGCACTGAAGCTTTCTTT.

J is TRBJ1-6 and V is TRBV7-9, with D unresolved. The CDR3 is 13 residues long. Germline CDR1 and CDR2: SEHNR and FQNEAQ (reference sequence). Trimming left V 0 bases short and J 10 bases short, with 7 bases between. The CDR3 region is CASSLASRSPLHF. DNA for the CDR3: TGTGCCAGCAGCTTAGCGTCCAGATCACCCCTCCACTTT.

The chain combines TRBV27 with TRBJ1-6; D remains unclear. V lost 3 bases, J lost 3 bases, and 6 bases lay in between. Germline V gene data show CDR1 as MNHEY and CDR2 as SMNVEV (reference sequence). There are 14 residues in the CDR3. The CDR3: CASSLRLYNSPLHF. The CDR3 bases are TGTGCCAGCAGTTTGCGGCTCTATAATTCACCCCTCCACTTT.

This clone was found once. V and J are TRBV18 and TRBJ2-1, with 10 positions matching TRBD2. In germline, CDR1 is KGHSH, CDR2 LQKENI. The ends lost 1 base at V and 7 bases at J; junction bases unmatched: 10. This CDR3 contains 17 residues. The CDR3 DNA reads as TGTGCCAGCTCACCACGGAGCGGGGGGGCGAGTTGGAATGAGCAGTTCTTC. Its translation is CASSPRSGGASWNEQFF.

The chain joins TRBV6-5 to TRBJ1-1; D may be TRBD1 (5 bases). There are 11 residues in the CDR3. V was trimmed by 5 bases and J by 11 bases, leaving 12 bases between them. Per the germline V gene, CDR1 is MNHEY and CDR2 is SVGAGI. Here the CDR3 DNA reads TGTGCCAGCAGTGCCCTCGGGGGGGCTTTCTTT. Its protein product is CASSALGGAFF.

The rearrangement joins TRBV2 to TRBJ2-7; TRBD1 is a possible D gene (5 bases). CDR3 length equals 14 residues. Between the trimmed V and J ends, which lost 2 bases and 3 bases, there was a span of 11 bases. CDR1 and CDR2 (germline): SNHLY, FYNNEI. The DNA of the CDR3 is TGTGCCAGCAGTGAACGTGGGGCCTACTACGAGCAGTACTTC. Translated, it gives CASSERGAYYEQYF.

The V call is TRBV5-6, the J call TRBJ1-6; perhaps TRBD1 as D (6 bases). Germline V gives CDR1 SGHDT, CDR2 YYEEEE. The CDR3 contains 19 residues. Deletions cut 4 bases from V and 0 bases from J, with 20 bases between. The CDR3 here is CASSLRLKTGDSYNSPLHF. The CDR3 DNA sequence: TGTGCCAGCAGCCTTCGACTTAAGACAGGTGACTCCTATAATTCACCCCTCCACTTT.

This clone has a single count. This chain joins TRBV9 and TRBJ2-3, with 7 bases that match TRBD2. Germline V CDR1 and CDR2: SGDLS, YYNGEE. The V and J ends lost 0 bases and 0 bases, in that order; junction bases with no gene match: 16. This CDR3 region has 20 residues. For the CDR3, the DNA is TGTGCCAGCAGCGTAGACGGGACTAAAAACACCCGTGGAAGCACAGATACGCAGTATTTT. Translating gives CASSVDGTKNTRGSTDTQYF.

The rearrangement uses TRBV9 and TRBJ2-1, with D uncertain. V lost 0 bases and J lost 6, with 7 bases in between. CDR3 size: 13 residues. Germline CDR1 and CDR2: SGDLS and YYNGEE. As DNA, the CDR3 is TGTGCCAGCAGCGTAGTAACAGCCAATGAGCAGTTCTTC. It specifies CASSVVTANEQFF.

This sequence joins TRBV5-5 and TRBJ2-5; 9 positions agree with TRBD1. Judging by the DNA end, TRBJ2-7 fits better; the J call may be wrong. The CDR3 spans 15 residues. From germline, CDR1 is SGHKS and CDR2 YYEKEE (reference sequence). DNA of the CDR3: TGTGCCAGCAGCTTGTTTCAGGACAGGGGAGCCGAGCAGTACTTC. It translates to CASSLFQDRGAEQYF.

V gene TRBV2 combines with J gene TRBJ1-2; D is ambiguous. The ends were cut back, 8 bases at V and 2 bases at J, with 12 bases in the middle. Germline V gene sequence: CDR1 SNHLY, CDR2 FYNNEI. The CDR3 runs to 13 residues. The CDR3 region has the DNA TGTGCCAGCGGCTTGCGGGAAAACTATGGCTACACCTTC. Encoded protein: CASGLRENYGYTF.

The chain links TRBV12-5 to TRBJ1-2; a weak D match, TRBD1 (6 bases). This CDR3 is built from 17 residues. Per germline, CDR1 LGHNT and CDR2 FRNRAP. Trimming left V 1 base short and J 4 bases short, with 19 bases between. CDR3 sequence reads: CASGLGEGGVWIYGYTF. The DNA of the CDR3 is TGTGCTAGTGGTTTGGGTGAGGGGGGGGTGTGGATCTATGGCTACACCTTC.

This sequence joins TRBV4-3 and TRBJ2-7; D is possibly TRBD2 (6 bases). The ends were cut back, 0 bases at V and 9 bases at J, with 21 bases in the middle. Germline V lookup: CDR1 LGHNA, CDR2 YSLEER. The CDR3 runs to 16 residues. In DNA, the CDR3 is TGCGCCAGCAGCCAAGAATGGCAGGGAGGTTTTAGGGGGCAGTACTTC. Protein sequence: CASSQEWQGGFRGQYF.

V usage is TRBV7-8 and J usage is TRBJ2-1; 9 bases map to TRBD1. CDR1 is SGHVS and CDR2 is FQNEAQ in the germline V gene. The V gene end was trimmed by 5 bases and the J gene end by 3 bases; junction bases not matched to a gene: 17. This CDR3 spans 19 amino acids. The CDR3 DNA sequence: TGTGCCAGCAGCACCCCGGGACAGGGCCCTGGGGCACTCTACAATGAGCAGTTCTTC. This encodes CASSTPGQGPGALYNEQFF.

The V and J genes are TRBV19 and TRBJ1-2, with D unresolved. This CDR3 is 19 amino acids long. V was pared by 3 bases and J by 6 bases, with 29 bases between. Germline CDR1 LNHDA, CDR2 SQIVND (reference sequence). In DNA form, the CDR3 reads TGTGCCAGTAGTATCCCTACTGCGACCAAGAAGGAGCCCCTTCATGGCTACACCTTC. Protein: CASSIPTATKKEPLHGYTF.

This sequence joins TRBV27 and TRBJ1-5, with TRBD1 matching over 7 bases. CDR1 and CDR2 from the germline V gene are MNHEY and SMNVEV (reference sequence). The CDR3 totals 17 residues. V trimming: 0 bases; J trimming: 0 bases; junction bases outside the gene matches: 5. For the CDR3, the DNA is TGTGCCAGCAGTTTATCTGCGGGACAGAGTAGCAATCAGCCCCAGCATTTT. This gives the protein CASSLSAGQSSNQPQHF.